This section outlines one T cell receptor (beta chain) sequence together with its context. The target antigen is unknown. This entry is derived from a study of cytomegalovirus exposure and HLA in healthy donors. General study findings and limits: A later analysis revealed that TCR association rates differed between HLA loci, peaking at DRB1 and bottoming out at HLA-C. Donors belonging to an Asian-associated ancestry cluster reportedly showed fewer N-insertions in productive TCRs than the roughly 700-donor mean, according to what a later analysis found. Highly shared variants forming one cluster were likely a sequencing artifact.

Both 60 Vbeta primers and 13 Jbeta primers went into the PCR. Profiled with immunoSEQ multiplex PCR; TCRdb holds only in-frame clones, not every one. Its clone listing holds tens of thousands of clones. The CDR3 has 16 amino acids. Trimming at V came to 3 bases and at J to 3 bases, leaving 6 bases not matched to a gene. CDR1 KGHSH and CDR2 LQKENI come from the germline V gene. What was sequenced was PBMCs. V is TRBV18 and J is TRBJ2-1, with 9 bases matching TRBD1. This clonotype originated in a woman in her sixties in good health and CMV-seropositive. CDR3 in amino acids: CASSPPVTGGYNEQFF. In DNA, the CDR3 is TGTGCCAGCTCACCGCCCGTGACAGGGGGCTACAATGAGCAGTTCTTC. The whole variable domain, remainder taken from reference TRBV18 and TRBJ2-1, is NAGVMQNPRHLVRRRGQEARLRCSPMKGHSHVYWYRQLPEEGLKFMVYLQKENIIDESGMPKERFSAEFPKEGPSILRIQQVVRGDSAAYFCASSPPVTGGYNEQFFGPGTRLTVL.